These 8 T cell receptor beta chains came from one sample sequenced in a study of blood T cell repertoires in COVID-19. The repertoire was sequenced with immunoSEQ multiplex PCR; TCRdb's copy has only in-frame clones and lacks some. Found here are 150,000 or so clones, roughly 80% of them singletons; the top ten hold roughly 8%. Material for sequencing was PBMCs or T cells enriched from blood (not recorded which). The receptors were gathered from a woman aged 50 to 60 who had recovered from COVID-19.

In the case of this clone: The sample contains more than one DNA sequence encoding this CDR3. The DNA of the CDR3 is TGTGCCAGCTCACCGGGGACAGGGACGAATGAAAAACTGTTTTTT. This translates into CASSPGTGTNEKLFF. This sequence joins TRBV18 and TRBJ1-4; 9 positions match TRBD1. After removal of 3 bases from V and 5 bases from J, the junction contained 4 bases not matched to a gene. Germline V lookup: CDR1 KGHSH, CDR2 LQKENI. The CDR3 consists of 15 residues.

The rearrangement links TRBV4-1 to TRBJ2-7; D gene unclear. The length of the CDR3 is 14 residues. Germline V gene sequence: CDR1 MGHRA, CDR2 YSYEKL. The germline V and J ends were trimmed by 4 bases and 2 bases, with 12 bases remaining between them. The CDR3 coding sequence is TGCGCCAGCAGCCGGCATACAGAAACCTACGAGCAGTACTTC. It specifies CASSRHTETYEQYF.

The gene calls are TRBV9 and TRBJ2-2; 10 bases are a match to TRBD2. Germline V gene data show CDR1 as SGDLS and CDR2 as YYNGEE. V lost 0 bases, J lost 7 bases, and 6 bases stayed unmatched. There are 16 residues in the CDR3. CDR3 residues: CASSVAWLAGDGELFF. CDR3 nucleotide sequence: TGTGCCAGCAGCGTAGCTTGGCTAGCGGGGGACGGGGAGCTGTTTTTT.

V and J are TRBV11-2 and TRBJ2-5; TRBD1 aligns across 7 bases. The CDR3 contains 15 residues. The germline CDR1 and CDR2 sequences are SGHAT and FQNNGV. Germline trimming cut 2 bases from V and 4 bases from J; bases unmatched to any gene: 7. This chain's CDR3 is CASSLRGQSPETQYF. CDR3 nucleotides: TGTGCCAGCAGCTTAAGGGGACAGTCTCCAGAGACCCAGTACTTC.

The CDR3 DNA sequence: TGTGCCAGCAGCCAAGATGTCCACGGCGGGAGCCTGATCTTCTACAATGAGCAGTTCTTC. As protein: CASSQDVHGGSLIFYNEQFF. This chain joins TRBV3-1 (or the pseudogene TRBV3-2) and TRBJ2-1; 7 nucleotides agree with TRBD2. Trimming took 0 bases from V and 3 from J; bases not matched to a gene: 17. The CDR3 extends over 20 amino acids. CDR1 LGHDT and CDR2 YNNKEL come from the germline V gene (reference sequence).

J is TRBJ1-2 and V is TRBV3-1 (or the pseudogene TRBV3-2), with a tentative D call TRBD1 (6 bases). CDR1 and CDR2 from the germline V gene are LGHDT and YNNKEL (reference sequence). V shed 4 bases and J shed 4 bases, with 19 bases lying between them. The CDR3 length is 16 residues. The CDR3 nucleotides are TGTGCCAGCAGCCGAACCCAGGCGGGGGCGCTCTATGGCTACACCTTC. Encoded protein: CASSRTQAGALYGYTF.

This rearrangement joins TRBV3-1 (or the pseudogene TRBV3-2) to TRBJ2-5, with D unclear. Per the germline V gene, CDR1 is LGHDT and CDR2 is YNNKEL (reference sequence). The CDR3 extends over 12 amino acids. Trimming removed 4 bases at V and 1 base at J, with 4 bases between. This CDR3 reads CASSPLQETQYF. In nucleotides, the CDR3 is TGTGCCAGCAGCCCTCTCCAAGAGACCCAGTACTTC.

This chain connects TRBV19 to TRBJ2-2; tentative D call: TRBD2 (5 bases). The CDR3 is 12 amino acids. The V end lost 7 bases, the J end lost 8 bases, and 11 bases lay between the germline ends. Germline CDR1 LNHDA, CDR2 SQIVND (reference sequence). The CDR3 is CASKRGMGELFF. CDR3 sequence (DNA): TGTGCCAGTAAGAGAGGGATGGGGGAGCTGTTTTTT.